These 23 T cell receptor beta chains were sequenced from one sample in a study of cytomegalovirus exposure and HLA in healthy donors. The primer mix had 60 Vbeta and 13 Jbeta primers. Produced via immunoSEQ multiplex PCR; TCRdb's table is partial and in-frame only. The sample contains some 95,000 clones, around four fifths of which appear only once. Sequenced material: PBMCs. These receptors came from a woman between 40 and 55 years old in good health and CMV-seronegative.

V is TRBV7-8 and J is TRBJ1-1; 7 positions agree with TRBD1. Germline-derived CDR1 and CDR2 are SGHVS and FQNEAQ. V lost 1 base and J lost 2; bases outside the gene matches: 4. The CDR3 runs to 15 residues. The CDR3 sequence is CASSLDPGGNTEAFF. The CDR3 nucleotides are TGTGCCAGCAGCTTAGATCCAGGGGGAAACACTGAAGCTTTCTTT. The variable domain in full, with the rest retrieved from reference TRBV7-8 and TRBJ1-1, is GAGVSQSPRYKVAKRGQDVALRCDPISGHVSLFWYQQALGQGPEFLTYFQNEAQLDKSGLPSDRFFAERPEGSVSTLKIQRTQQEDSAVYLCASSLDPGGNTEAFFGQGTRLTVV.

V usage is TRBV19 and J usage is TRBJ1-5; 10 bases fit TRBD1. CDR1 LNHDA and CDR2 SQIVND come from the germline V gene (reference sequence). V trimming: 3 bases; J trimming: 6 bases; junction bases outside the gene matches: 14. The CDR3 covers 18 residues. This CDR3 is CASSILGATGGFGQPQHF. DNA of the CDR3: TGTGCCAGTAGTATCCTCGGGGCGACAGGGGGCTTCGGTCAGCCCCAGCATTTT.

The chain is built from TRBV5-1 and TRBJ2-5, with 8 bases matching TRBD2. This CDR3 comprises 16 residues. V was clipped by 2 bases and J by 5 bases; unmatched bases: 11. Germline loops: CDR1 SGHRS, CDR2 YFSETQ. In DNA, the CDR3 is TGCGCCAGCAGCTTTGGGGCCGGGGGGGGCCGGGAGACCCAGTACTTC. It encodes CASSFGAGGGRETQYF.

The genes are TRBV11-1 and TRBJ2-7; D is possibly TRBD1 (6 bases). Deletions cut 0 bases from V and 1 base from J, with 7 bases between. Germline V gene lookup returns CDR1 SGHAT and CDR2 FQDESV (reference sequence). There are 14 residues in the CDR3. The CDR3 DNA is TGTGCCAGCAGCTTAGCGAGGGGGTCCTACGAGCAGTACTTC. Translated, it gives CASSLARGSYEQYF. Full variable domain (outside the CDR3, taken from reference TRBV11-1 and TRBJ2-7): EAEVAQSPRYKITEKSQAVAFWCDPISGHATLYWYRQILGQGPELLVQFQDESVVDDSQLPKDRFSAERLKGVDSTLKIQPAELGDSAMYLCASSLARGSYEQYFGPGTRLTVT.

This clone was detected only a few times. The CDR3 region has the DNA TGTGCCTGGAGCTATCCGACAGGTGCCCTTGAAAAACTGTTTTTT. Translated, it gives CAWSYPTGALEKLFF. The V gene is TRBV30, the J gene TRBJ1-4; maybe TRBD1 (6 bases). Germline V gene sequence: CDR1 GTSNPN, CDR2 SVGIG (reference sequence). The V and J ends lost 3 bases and 7 bases respectively, with 18 bases between them. The CDR3 sequence is 15 residues long.

The table lists this clone with a count of one. A junction boundary mismatches the germline segment, possibly from a read error. J is TRBJ2-1 and V is TRBV7-7; D is possibly TRBD2 (6 bases). Germline lookup yields CDR1 SSHAT and CDR2 FNYEAQ (reference sequence). This CDR3 contains 15 residues. As DNA, the CDR3 is TGTGCTAGCAGCTTTGGCCCCCGGGGGACTAATGAGCAGTTCTTC. It yields the protein CASSFGPRGTNEQFF.

The chain couples TRBV19 to TRBJ1-1, with TRBD1 as a possible D gene (5 bases). V was shortened by 6 bases and J by 0 bases, with 8 bases between the two germline ends. The CDR3 is made up of 13 amino acids. Germline V lookup: CDR1 LNHDA, CDR2 SQIVND (reference sequence). CDR3 residues: CASREGLNTEAFF. Written as DNA, the CDR3 is TGTGCCAGTAGGGAGGGGCTGAACACTGAAGCTTTCTTT.

V is TRBV6-1 and J is TRBJ1-1; the D is unclear. V dropped 3 bases and J dropped 1 base, with 12 bases sitting between them. The CDR3 totals 15 residues. Germline CDR1 reads MNHNS; CDR2 reads SASEGT. CDR3 coding DNA: TGTGCCAGCAGTGATCGAGGCCGAGCGAACACTGAAGCTTTCTTT. It yields the protein CASSDRGRANTEAFF.

This clone was observed a handful of times. V gene TRBV4-1 combines with J gene TRBJ1-3; weak D call: TRBD1 (6 bases). The CDR3 has 19 residues. Germline assignment: CDR1 MGHRA and CDR2 YSYEKL. With 1 base removed from V and 0 bases from J, the gap between germline ends came to 19 bases. In nucleotides, the CDR3 is TGCGCCAGCAGCCAAGTAGAGGGGGTAAGGTTCTTCTCTGGAAACACCATATATTTT. Protein: CASSQVEGVRFFSGNTIYF.

The V gene is TRBV6-5, the J gene TRBJ1-1; 8 bases agree with TRBD1. The J segment lost 1 base and the V segment lost 6 bases, leaving 7 bases of the junction unmatched. Germline V gene data show CDR1 as MNHEY and CDR2 as SVGAGI. This CDR3 region has 15 residues. The CDR3 here is CASRKRQGSNTEAFF. CDR3 nucleotide sequence: TGTGCCAGCAGGAAGCGACAGGGGTCGAACACTGAAGCTTTCTTT.

This clone appeared once. J is TRBJ2-5 and V is TRBV30, with TRBD2 matching 7 bases. The germline V gene encodes CDR1 GTSNPN and CDR2 SVGIG (reference sequence). The CDR3 has 15 amino acids. V lost 1 base, J lost 5 bases, and 10 bases stayed unmatched. This chain's CDR3 is CAWSAGTTRAETQYF. The CDR3 bases are TGTGCCTGGAGTGCCGGGACTACCAGGGCCGAGACCCAGTACTTC.

The CDR3 DNA reads as TGTGCCAGCAGGGAACCGGGACTAGCGTATAGGGCCCAGTACTTC. It is translated as CASREPGLAYRAQYF. This chain links TRBV6-5 with TRBJ2-5; TRBD2 matches 10 bases. The CDR3 loop spans 15 amino acids. Germline CDR1 MNHEY, CDR2 SVGAGI. With V trimmed by 6 bases and J by 9 bases, 13 bases remained unmatched.

The chain is built from TRBV28 and TRBJ1-5, with D possibly TRBD1 on 5 matching bases. Germline V lookup: CDR1 MDHEN, CDR2 SYDVKM. The CDR3 loop spans 14 amino acids. V lost 2 bases to trimming and J lost 3 bases, with 8 bases between them. Written as DNA, the CDR3 is TGTGCCAGCAGTTTAGTGACAGACAATCAGCCCCAGCATTTT. It yields the protein CASSLVTDNQPQHF.

The V gene is TRBV10-3, the J gene TRBJ2-3; no clear D gene. The CDR3 sequence is 13 residues long. Germline V gives CDR1 ENHRY, CDR2 SYGVKD. Trimming cost V 0 bases and J 5 bases, with 6 bases left between them. The CDR3 DNA sequence: TGTGCCATCAGTGAGTCCTTATTAGATACGCAGTATTTT. Translating gives CAISESLLDTQYF.

In nucleotides, the CDR3 is TGTGCCAGCAGCTTAGCGGGACTAGCACCCGTCTCTGGGGCCAACGTCCTGACTTTC. Amino acids: CASSLAGLAPVSGANVLTF. The chain has TRBV7-9 and TRBJ2-6, with TRBD2 matching over 9 bases. This CDR3 spans 19 amino acids. V lost 0 bases to trimming and J lost 0 bases; unmatched junction nucleotides: 6. CDR1 and CDR2 from the germline V gene are SEHNR and FQNEAQ (reference sequence).

This clone appeared once. The chain employs TRBV10-1 and TRBJ1-1, with 9 bases lining up with TRBD1. The CDR3 covers 16 residues. Losses at the gene ends were 9 bases for V and 3 bases for J; bases not matched to a gene: 14. The germline V gene encodes CDR1 WNHNN and CDR2 SYGVQD (reference sequence). CDR3 coding DNA: TGCGCCAGGTACCGCACAGGGGGCAGGGGTGACACTGAAGCTTTCTTT. It translates to CARYRTGGRGDTEAFF.

The chain employs TRBV4-1 and TRBJ2-1; 10 bases match TRBD2. The V and J ends lost 4 bases and 0 bases, in that order; junction bases with no gene match: 3. The CDR3 contains 16 residues. Germline V gives CDR1 MGHRA, CDR2 YSYEKL. Written as DNA, the CDR3 is TGCGCCAGCAGCCCCGAGCGGGGGGGCTCCTACAATGAGCAGTTCTTC. Its protein is CASSPERGGSYNEQFF.

The CDR3 coding sequence is TGTGCCTGGAGTTTGCGGGGCTACGAGCAGTACTTC. This gives the protein CAWSLRGYEQYF. The chain joins TRBV30 to TRBJ2-7; D may be TRBD2 (6 bases). Germline V lookup: CDR1 GTSNPN, CDR2 SVGIG (reference sequence). V lost 2 bases, J lost 3 bases, and 8 bases lay in between. The CDR3 covers 12 residues.

The V call is TRBV28, the J call TRBJ2-3; possible D gene TRBD1, 6 bases. V was pared by 11 bases and J by 1 base, with 13 bases between. The CDR3 has 13 amino acids. Germline values: CDR1 MDHEN, CDR2 SYDVKM. CDR3 coding DNA: TGTGCCTCCGGGGACACTCGCACAGATACGCAGTATTTT. This codes for CASGDTRTDTQYF.

This clone was observed a few times. V is TRBV29-1 and J is TRBJ1-1, with D unclear. The CDR3 length is 14 residues. Trimming shortened V by 4 bases and J by 0 bases, and 12 bases separated the two germline ends. Germline CDR1 and CDR2: SQVTM and ANQGSEA. In DNA form, the CDR3 reads TGCAGCGTTGCGTCCGGCAGGTTGAACACTGAAGCTTTCTTT. As protein: CSVASGRLNTEAFF.

The chain uses TRBV20-1 and TRBJ2-7, with unresolved D. Between the trimmed V and J ends, which lost 2 bases and 9 bases, there was a span of 11 bases. Germline values: CDR1 DFQATT, CDR2 SNEGSKA (reference sequence). This CDR3 has 11 amino acids. CDR3 DNA sequence: TGCAGTGCTAGAAGACAAGACGGGCAGTACTTC. It translates to CSARRQDGQYF.

This chain joins TRBV7-2 and TRBJ2-1; D unclear. CDR1 and CDR2 from the germline V gene are SGHTA and FQGNSA. The V gene lost 3 bases and the J gene lost 4 bases, with 22 bases spanning the gap. The CDR3 totals 18 residues. The CDR3 bases are TGTGCCAGCAGCTTGACCCGGAGTGCGTCCCTCGGATACAATGAGCAGTTCTTC. Encoded protein: CASSLTRSASLGYNEQFF.

This clone was counted a few times. The chain links TRBV10-2 to TRBJ1-1, with a tentative D call TRBD1 (6 bases). CDR1 WSHSY and CDR2 SAAADI come from the germline V gene. The CDR3 totals 13 residues. V was trimmed by 6 bases and J by 3 bases, leaving 11 bases between them. In DNA, the CDR3 is TGCGCCAGCAGGACAGGCACGGACACTGAAGCTTTCTTT. Encoded protein: CASRTGTDTEAFF.